The clone carrying this T cell receptor (beta chain) was observed once. This entry belongs to a study of CD8 T cells in Susac syndrome. Germline CDR1 SEHNR, CDR2 FQNEAQ (reference sequence). Trimming took off 3 bases at V and 4 bases at J, with 10 bases between the two ends. The CDR3 consists of 14 residues. Random hexamers were used to reverse transcribe 0.5 to 1 ug of RNA. TCRdb reprocessed the immunoSEQ multiplex PCR reads with MiXCR, giving one entry per CDR3 protein. The data hold 100,000 to 150,000 distinct CDR3 sequences, with 75% to 90% observed a single time. Sequenced sample: CD8+ T cells from PBMCs. The clonotype was recovered from a human donor with multiple sclerosis. This chain connects TRBV7-9 to TRBJ2-1; D is unresolved. CDR3 in amino acids: CASSFPYSYNEQFF. In DNA, the CDR3 is TGTGCCAGCAGCTTTCCGTACAGTTACAATGAGCAGTTCTTC.